This is a list of T cell receptor beta chains from one sample in a study of blood T cell repertoires in COVID-19. Assay: immunoSEQ multiplex PCR; the TCRdb copy retains only in-frame clones and omits some. Of some 120,000 clones listed, 85% to 90% were seen once; the top ten hold 5% to 7.5%. The specimen sequenced was peripheral blood. The receptors stem from a man at least 80 years old with active or convalescent COVID-19. CDR3s include the opening cysteine and the closing phenylalanine or tryptophan. Each record gives: clone size, V gene, J gene, D gene, CDR3 protein, CDR3 DNA. The D gene is left open where the match is weak. Not every row has a clone size; where given, it reads once, few, many or a size class.

abundance: NA
v_gene: TRBV24-1
j_gene: TRBJ2-1
d_gene: NA
CDR3aa: CATGDPGEYNEQFF
CDR3nt: TGTGCCACCGGGGACCCGGGGGAGTACAATGAGCAGTTCTTC

abundance: NA
v_gene: TRBV9
j_gene: TRBJ2-5
d_gene: TRBD2
CDR3aa: CASSVGVGLAGGVQETQYF
CDR3nt: TGTGCCAGCAGCGTAGGTGTCGGACTAGCGGGGGGCGTCCAAGAGACCCAGTACTTC

abundance: NA
v_gene: TRBV4-1
j_gene: TRBJ1-4
d_gene: NA
CDR3aa: CASSQSSLATNEKLFF
CDR3nt: TGCGCCAGCAGCCAGAGCTCTCTTGCAACTAATGAAAAACTGTTTTTT

abundance: NA
v_gene: TRBV19
j_gene: TRBJ1-6
d_gene: NA
CDR3aa: CASSMSRAGNSPLHF
CDR3nt: TGTGCCAGTAGTATGTCCAGGGCTGGTAATTCACCCCTCCACTTT

abundance: NA
v_gene: TRBV18
j_gene: TRBJ1-1
d_gene: NA
CDR3aa: CASSSRRGDTEAFF
CDR3nt: TGTGCCAGCTCATCCCGACGCGGGGACACTGAAGCTTTCTTT

abundance: NA
v_gene: TRBV7-9
j_gene: TRBJ1-6
d_gene: TRBD1
CDR3aa: CASSLSGTGGSPLHF
CDR3nt: TGTGCCAGCAGCTTATCCGGGACAGGGGGCTCACCCCTCCACTTT

abundance: once
v_gene: TRBV6-2/TRBV6-3
j_gene: TRBJ2-7
d_gene: TRBD2
CDR3aa: CASSSSGLAPYEQYF
CDR3nt: TGTGCCAGCAGCTCTAGCGGGCTTGCTCCCTACGAGCAGTACTTC

abundance: NA
v_gene: TRBV9
j_gene: TRBJ2-3
d_gene: TRBD2
CDR3aa: CASSSSIGTSGSPGTDTQYF
CDR3nt: TGTGCCAGCAGCTCATCCATCGGGACTAGCGGGAGCCCGGGCACAGATACGCAGTATTTT

abundance: NA
v_gene: TRBV19
j_gene: TRBJ2-5
d_gene: TRBD1
CDR3aa: CASSIGTGVQETQYF
CDR3nt: TGTGCCAGTAGTATTGGGACAGGGGTGCAGGAGACCCAGTACTTC

abundance: NA
v_gene: TRBV11-1
j_gene: TRBJ1-6
d_gene: TRBD1
CDR3aa: CASSSTGDNSPLHF
CDR3nt: TGTGCCAGCAGCTCGACAGGGGATAATTCACCCCTCCACTTT

abundance: NA
v_gene: TRBV15
j_gene: TRBJ1-5
d_gene: TRBD1
CDR3aa: CATSPTFKGAGQPQHF
CDR3nt: TGTGCCACCAGCCCCACTTTCAAGGGGGCTGGTCAGCCCCAGCATTTT

abundance: NA
v_gene: TRBV19
j_gene: TRBJ1-2
d_gene: NA
CDR3aa: CASSIRRGYGYTF
CDR3nt: TGTGCCAGTAGTATCCGACGGGGCTATGGCTACACCTTC

abundance: few
v_gene: TRBV15
j_gene: TRBJ1-4
d_gene: TRBD1
CDR3aa: CATSRTGQINEKLFF
CDR3nt: TGTGCCACCAGCAGGACGGGACAGATTAATGAAAAACTGTTTTTT

abundance: once
v_gene: TRBV3-1/TRBV3-2
j_gene: TRBJ2-5
d_gene: NA
CDR3aa: CASSLRGQETQYF
CDR3nt: TGTGCCAGCAGCCTTCGGGGCCAAGAGACCCAGTACTTC

abundance: NA
v_gene: TRBV29-1
j_gene: TRBJ1-4
d_gene: NA
CDR3aa: CSSAEGSGTKLFF
CDR3nt: TGCAGCTCTGCGGAGGGTTCGGGGACAAAACTGTTTTTT

abundance: NA
v_gene: TRBV11-3
j_gene: TRBJ2-3
d_gene: NA
CDR3aa: CASSLHYTDTQYF
CDR3nt: TGTGCCAGCAGCTTACACTACACAGATACGCAGTATTTT

abundance: NA
v_gene: TRBV28
j_gene: TRBJ1-1
d_gene: TRBD1
CDR3aa: CASSSRTGGFTEAFF
CDR3nt: TGTGCCAGCAGTTCAAGGACAGGGGGCTTCACTGAAGCTTTCTTT

abundance: NA
v_gene: TRBV9
j_gene: TRBJ2-7
d_gene: TRBD2
CDR3aa: CASSRTSGTAYEQYF
CDR3nt: TGTGCCAGCAGCCGGACTAGCGGGACAGCTTACGAGCAGTACTTC

abundance: NA
v_gene: TRBV6-5
j_gene: TRBJ1-4
d_gene: NA
CDR3aa: CASSYSRERNEKLFF
CDR3nt: TGTGCCAGCAGTTACTCAAGGGAGAGGAACGAAAAACTGTTTTTT

abundance: NA
v_gene: TRBV7-3
j_gene: TRBJ2-1
d_gene: NA
CDR3aa: CASSLTVARGAGYNEQFF
CDR3nt: TGTGCCAGCAGCTTAACTGTCGCCAGGGGGGCAGGTTACAATGAGCAGTTCTTC

abundance: once
v_gene: TRBV5-5
j_gene: TRBJ1-2
d_gene: NA
CDR3aa: CASSFTENYGYTF
CDR3nt: TGTGCCAGCAGTTTCACCGAGAACTATGGCTACACCTTC

abundance: NA
v_gene: TRBV7-2
j_gene: TRBJ2-7
d_gene: TRBD2
CDR3aa: CASSLTLAGAEQYF
CDR3nt: TGTGCCAGCAGCTTAACTCTAGCGGGAGCCGAACAGTACTTC

abundance: NA
v_gene: TRBV7-6
j_gene: TRBJ2-1
d_gene: TRBD1
CDR3aa: CASSSRQGLEKFF
CDR3nt: TGTGCCAGCAGCTCCAGACAGGGCCTAGAGAAGTTCTTC

abundance: NA
v_gene: TRBV2
j_gene: TRBJ2-7
d_gene: TRBD1
CDR3aa: CASSATGQGSYEQYF
CDR3nt: TGTGCCAGCAGTGCCACGGGACAGGGGTCCTACGAGCAGTACTTC